This TCR beta chain was identified during a study of blood T cell repertoires in COVID-19. Participants came from 20 to 25 US areas, aged roughly 18 to 89 years. Participants' own reports of clinical history determined their cohort assignment. For recovered donors of Cohort 3, there were two negative PCRs, clearance, or symptom resolution. Methods used by the authors: Reference gene primer amplification in the assay estimated nucleated cell counts. Clones were read by immunoSEQ multiplex PCR, and TCRdb kept only the in-frame ones, dropping some. That table furnishes V, J and clone size, whereas the DNA furnished D and trimming. The sample holds under 450,000 clones, about 87% seen once. The receptor's source is a man aged 25 to 45 who had recovered from COVID-19. The sample taken for sequencing was PBMCs or T cells enriched from blood (not recorded which).

The CDR3 DNA sequence: TGTGCCAGCAGCCCCGGACAGGCCGCCTATGGCTACACCTTC. Translating it yields CASSPGQAAYGYTF. The V call is TRBV7-9, the J call TRBJ1-2; 7 bases are a match to TRBD1. Trimming cost V 5 bases and J 4 bases; bases outside gene matches: 7. CDR3 size: 14 residues. Germline CDR1 SEHNR, CDR2 FQNEAQ (reference sequence).